Detailed here is one TCR beta chain. The antigen it recognizes is unknown. No much larger clone is present one base from it, and per-base qualities are unavailable. From the cysteine through the phenylalanine, the CDR3 covers 14 amino acids. The CDR3 DNA has 42 bases and is translated from base 1. The trim is 6 bases for V and 3 bases for J, with a gap of 12 bases between the germline ends. Via the germline V gene, CDR1 is SNHLY and CDR2 FYNNEI. This specimen belongs to a study of OX40 agonist ivuxolimab in advanced cancers. Study-level background: Ivuxolimab was an agonistic, fully human IgG2 monoclonal antibody directed against OX40 (CD134), a costimulatory receptor. Intravenous ivuxolimab was administered to patients every 2 weeks at six dose levels: 0.01, 0.1, 0.3, 1.5, 3 and 10 mg/kg. Of the roughly 52 dose-escalation patients, hepatocellular carcinoma was present in about 20, melanoma in roughly 15, renal cell carcinoma in 9 and head and neck cancer in 9. In the dose-escalation cohort, roughly four fifths of patients were male, and the mean age was about 55 years, with a range of roughly 20 to 80. Prior anti-PD-1, anti-PD-L1 or anti-CTLA-4 therapy was permitted, and checkpoint inhibitors had been received by about 36% of dose-escalation patients. Partial responses occurred in three dose-escalation patients, of whom one had hepatocellular carcinoma and two had cutaneous melanoma. The purpose of peripheral TCRbeta sequencing was to test whether ivuxolimab changed TCR sequence diversity and led to clonal T-cell expansion. The paper reports the monotherapy dose-escalation portion (N of about 56 patients) of the phase I ivuxolimab trial.

What the study reported, not specific to this receptor: Low levels of normalized T-cell clonal expansion were also seen in some patients who did not respond. After ivuxolimab, expanded clones were on average more numerous among CD8+ T cells than among CD4+ T cells. At doses of 0.1 to 3.0 mg/kg, clonal expansion of both CD4+ and CD8+ T cells in blood was seen between baseline and week 6. The antigen specificity of the clonally expanded peripheral T cells was not determined. In partial responders in the 0.1-3.0 mg/kg groups, normalized peripheral clonal expansion was found to be among the lowest, especially among CD8+ T cells.

To sequence the TCRbeta CDR3 region, genomic DNA was isolated from the sorted cells. The immunoSEQ Assay was used to sequence the TCRbeta CDR3 regions. This is the immuneACCESS table as TCRdb keeps it, with only in-frame sequences that have V and J called. A part of the clones is gone; compared with another copy, unresolved V genes explain less than half, and the rest is unexplained. The sample profile shows roughly 61,000 clones; approximately 90% of them were found once. 0.35% of the sample is held by the ten biggest clonotypes. The trial excluded patients who had a history of autoimmune disease or were on systemic immunosuppression. In every dose cohort, peripheral blood was drawn for TCR sequencing at baseline, cycle 4 day 1, and cycle 7 day 1. Samples came from an open-label, multicenter, first-in-human phase I dose-escalation trial of ivuxolimab. Adults with locally advanced or metastatic head and neck squamous cell, hepatocellular, melanoma or renal cell carcinoma were enrolled in the trial. Before TCR sequencing, CD4+ and CD8+ T cells were separately sorted from peripheral blood.

The sequence derives from an adult with an advanced solid tumor such as melanoma, head and neck, liver or kidney cancer. The sequenced sample was CD4+ or CD8+ T cells sorted from blood, obtained in a trial of the OX40 agonist ivuxolimab. The rearranged chain carries TRBV2 and TRBJ2-4; no confident D gene assignment can be made. The CDR3 reads as follows: CASSPVRSKNIQYF. The sequence in DNA is TGTGCCAGCAGCCCAGTTAGGAGCAAAAACATTCAGTACTTC.